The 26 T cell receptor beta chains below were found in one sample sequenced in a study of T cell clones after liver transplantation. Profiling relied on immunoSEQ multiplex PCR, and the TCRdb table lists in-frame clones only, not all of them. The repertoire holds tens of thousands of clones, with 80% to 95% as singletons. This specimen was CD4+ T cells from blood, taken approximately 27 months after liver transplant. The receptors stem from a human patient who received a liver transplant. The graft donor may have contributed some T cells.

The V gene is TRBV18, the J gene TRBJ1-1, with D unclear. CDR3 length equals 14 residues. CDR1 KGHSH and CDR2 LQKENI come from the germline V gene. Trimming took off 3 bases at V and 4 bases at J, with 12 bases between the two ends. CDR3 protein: CASSPDQPPTEAFF. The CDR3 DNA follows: TGTGCCAGCTCACCCGACCAACCGCCCACTGAAGCTTTCTTT.

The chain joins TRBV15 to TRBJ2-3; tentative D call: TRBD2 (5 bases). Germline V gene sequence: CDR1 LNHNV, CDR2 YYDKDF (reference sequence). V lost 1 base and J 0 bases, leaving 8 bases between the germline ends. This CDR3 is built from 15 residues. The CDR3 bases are TGTGCCACCAGCAGAGGAGGGCCAAGCACAGATACGCAGTATTTT. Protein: CATSRGGPSTDTQYF.

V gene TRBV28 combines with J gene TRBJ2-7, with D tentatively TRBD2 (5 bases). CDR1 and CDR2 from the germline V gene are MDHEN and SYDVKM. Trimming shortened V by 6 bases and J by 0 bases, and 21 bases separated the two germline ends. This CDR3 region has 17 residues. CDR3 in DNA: TGTGCCAGCAGACGCGCGGTGAGCGGAGACCGCTCCTACGAGCAGTACTTC. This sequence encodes CASRRAVSGDRSYEQYF.

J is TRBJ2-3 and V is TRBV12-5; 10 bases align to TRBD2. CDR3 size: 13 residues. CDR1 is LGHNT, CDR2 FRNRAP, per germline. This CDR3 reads CAVGTSETDTQYF. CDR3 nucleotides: TGTGCCGTAGGGACTAGCGAAACAGATACGCAGTATTTT.

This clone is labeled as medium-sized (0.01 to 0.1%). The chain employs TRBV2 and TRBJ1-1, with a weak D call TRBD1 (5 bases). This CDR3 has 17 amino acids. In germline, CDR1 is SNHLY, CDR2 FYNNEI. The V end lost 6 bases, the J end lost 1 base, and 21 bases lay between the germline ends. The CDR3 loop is CASSETAQGRWNTEAFF. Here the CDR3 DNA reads TGTGCCAGCAGCGAGACGGCCCAGGGACGGTGGAACACTGAAGCTTTCTTT.

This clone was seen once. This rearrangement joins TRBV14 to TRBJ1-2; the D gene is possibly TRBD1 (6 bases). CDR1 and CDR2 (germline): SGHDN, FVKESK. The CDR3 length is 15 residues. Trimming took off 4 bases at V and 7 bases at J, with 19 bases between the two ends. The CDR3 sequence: CASSRVQGSVSGYTF. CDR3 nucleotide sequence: TGTGCCAGCAGCCGCGTACAGGGATCAGTCAGTGGCTACACCTTC.

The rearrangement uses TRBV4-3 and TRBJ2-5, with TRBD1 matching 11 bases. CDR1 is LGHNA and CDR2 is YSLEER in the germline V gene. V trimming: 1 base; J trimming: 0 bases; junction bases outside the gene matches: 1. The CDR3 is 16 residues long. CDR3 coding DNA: TGCGCCAGCAGCCAAGGGGACAGGGGGAACCAAGAGACCCAGTACTTC. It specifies CASSQGDRGNQETQYF.

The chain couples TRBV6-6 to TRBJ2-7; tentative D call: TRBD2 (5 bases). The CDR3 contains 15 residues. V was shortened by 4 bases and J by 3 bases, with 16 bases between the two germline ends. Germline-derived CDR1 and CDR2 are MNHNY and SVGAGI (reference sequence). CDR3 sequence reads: CASSFVERRNYEQYF. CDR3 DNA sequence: TGTGCCAGCAGTTTTGTCGAGCGGAGGAACTACGAGCAGTACTTC.

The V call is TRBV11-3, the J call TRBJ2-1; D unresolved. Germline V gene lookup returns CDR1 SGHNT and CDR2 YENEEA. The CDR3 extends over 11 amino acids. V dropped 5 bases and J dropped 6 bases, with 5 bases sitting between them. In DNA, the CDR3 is TGTGCCAGCAGCAGAACCAATGAGCAGTTCTTC. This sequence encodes CASSRTNEQFF.

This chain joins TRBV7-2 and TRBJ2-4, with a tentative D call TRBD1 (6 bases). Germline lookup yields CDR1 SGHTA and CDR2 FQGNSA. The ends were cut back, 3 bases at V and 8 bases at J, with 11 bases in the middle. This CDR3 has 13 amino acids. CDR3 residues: CASSLTPGDIQYF. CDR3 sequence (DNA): TGTGCCAGCAGCTTGACCCCAGGGGACATTCAGTACTTC.

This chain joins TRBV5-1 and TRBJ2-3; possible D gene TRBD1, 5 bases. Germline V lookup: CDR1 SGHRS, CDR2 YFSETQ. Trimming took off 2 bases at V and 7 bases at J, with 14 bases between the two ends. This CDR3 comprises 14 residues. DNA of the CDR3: TGCGCCAGCAGCTTTATGGGGTCGGACAATACGCAGTATTTT. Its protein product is CASSFMGSDNTQYF.

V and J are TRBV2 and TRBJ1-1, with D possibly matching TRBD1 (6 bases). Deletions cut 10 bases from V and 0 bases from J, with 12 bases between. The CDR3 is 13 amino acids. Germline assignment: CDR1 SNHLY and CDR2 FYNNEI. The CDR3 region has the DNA TGTGCCACCCGGACAGACCTGAACACTGAAGCTTTCTTT. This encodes CATRTDLNTEAFF.

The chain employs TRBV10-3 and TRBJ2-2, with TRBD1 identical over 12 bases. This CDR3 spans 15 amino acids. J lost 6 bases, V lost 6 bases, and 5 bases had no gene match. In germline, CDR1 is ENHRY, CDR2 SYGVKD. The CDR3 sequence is CAIRGDRGRSGELFF. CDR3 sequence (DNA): TGTGCCATCAGGGGGGACAGGGGGCGATCCGGGGAGCTGTTTTTT.

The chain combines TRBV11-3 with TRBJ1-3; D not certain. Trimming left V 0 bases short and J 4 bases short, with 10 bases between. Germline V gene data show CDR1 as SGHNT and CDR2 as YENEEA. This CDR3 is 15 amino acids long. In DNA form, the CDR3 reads TGTGCCAGCAGCTTAGACTCCAACCTCGGAAACACCATATATTTT. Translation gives CASSLDSNLGNTIYF.

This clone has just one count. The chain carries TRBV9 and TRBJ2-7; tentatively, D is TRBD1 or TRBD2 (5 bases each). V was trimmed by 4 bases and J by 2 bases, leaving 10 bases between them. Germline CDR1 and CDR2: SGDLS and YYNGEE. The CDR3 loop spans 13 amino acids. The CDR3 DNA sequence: TGTGCCAGCAGCTCCGGGGCCGCCTACGAGCAGTACTTC. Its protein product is CASSSGAAYEQYF.

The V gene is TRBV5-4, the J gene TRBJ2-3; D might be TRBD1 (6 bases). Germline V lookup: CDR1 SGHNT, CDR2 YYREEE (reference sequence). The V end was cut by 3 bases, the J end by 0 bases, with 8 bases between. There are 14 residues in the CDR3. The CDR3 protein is CASSSRGSTDTQYF. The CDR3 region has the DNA TGTGCCAGCAGCTCCAGGGGAAGCACAGATACGCAGTATTTT.

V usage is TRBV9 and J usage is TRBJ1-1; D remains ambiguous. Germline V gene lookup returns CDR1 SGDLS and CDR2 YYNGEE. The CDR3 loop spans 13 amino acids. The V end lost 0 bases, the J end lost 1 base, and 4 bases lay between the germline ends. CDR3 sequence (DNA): TGTGCCAGCAGCGTAGACTCGAACACTGAAGCTTTCTTT. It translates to CASSVDSNTEAFF. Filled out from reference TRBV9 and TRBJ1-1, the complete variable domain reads DSGVTQTPKHLITATGQRVTLRCSPRSGDLSVYWYQQSLDQGLQFLIQYYNGEERAKGNILERFSAQQFPDLHSELNLSSLELGDSALYFCASSVDSNTEAFFGQGTRLTVV.

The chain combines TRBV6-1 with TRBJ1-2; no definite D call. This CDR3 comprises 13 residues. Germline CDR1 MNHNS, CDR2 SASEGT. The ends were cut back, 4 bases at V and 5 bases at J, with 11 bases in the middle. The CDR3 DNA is TGTGCCAGCAGTGGGAGTCGAGTATATGGCTACACCTTC. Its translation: CASSGSRVYGYTF.

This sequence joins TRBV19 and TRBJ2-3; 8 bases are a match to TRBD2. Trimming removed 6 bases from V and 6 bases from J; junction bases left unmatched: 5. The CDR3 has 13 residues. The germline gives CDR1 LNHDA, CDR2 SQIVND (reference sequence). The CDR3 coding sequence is TGTGCCAGTAGGAGCGGGAGACACGATACGCAGTATTTT. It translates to CASRSGRHDTQYF.

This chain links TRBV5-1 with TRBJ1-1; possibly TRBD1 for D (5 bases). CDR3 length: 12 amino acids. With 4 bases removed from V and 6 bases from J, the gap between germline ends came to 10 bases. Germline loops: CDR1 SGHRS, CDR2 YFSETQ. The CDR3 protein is CASSTLRAEAFF. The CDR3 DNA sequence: TGCGCCAGCAGCACTCTCAGGGCTGAAGCTTTCTTT.

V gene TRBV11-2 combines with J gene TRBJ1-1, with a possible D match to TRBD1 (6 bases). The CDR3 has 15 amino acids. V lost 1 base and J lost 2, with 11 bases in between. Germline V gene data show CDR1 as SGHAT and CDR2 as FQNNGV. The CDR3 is CASSLGGATNTEAFF. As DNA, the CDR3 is TGTGCCAGCAGCTTAGGGGGGGCTACTAACACTGAAGCTTTCTTT.

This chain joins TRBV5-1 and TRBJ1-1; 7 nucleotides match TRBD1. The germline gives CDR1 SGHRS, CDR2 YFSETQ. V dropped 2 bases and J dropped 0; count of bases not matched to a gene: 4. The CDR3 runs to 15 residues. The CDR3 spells CASSFLGQLNTEAFF. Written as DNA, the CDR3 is TGCGCCAGCAGCTTCCTGGGACAGCTGAACACTGAAGCTTTCTTT.

The CDR3 sequence: CAWSLDTQYF. The CDR3 DNA sequence: TGTGCCTGGAGTTTAGATACGCAGTATTTT. V usage is TRBV30 and J usage is TRBJ2-3; no clear D gene. CDR1 and CDR2 from the germline V gene are GTSNPN and SVGIG (reference sequence). V gave up 2 bases and J gave up 5 bases, with 2 bases separating them. This CDR3 is built from 10 residues.

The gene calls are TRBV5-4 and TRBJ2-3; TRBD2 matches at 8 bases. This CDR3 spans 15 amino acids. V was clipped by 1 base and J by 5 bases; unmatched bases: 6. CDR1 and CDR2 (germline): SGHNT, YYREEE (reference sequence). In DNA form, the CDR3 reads TGTGCCAGCAGCTTGACACTAGCGGAGGGAGATACGCAGTATTTT. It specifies CASSLTLAEGDTQYF.

The CDR3 sequence is CASSRNTEAFF. The CDR3 region has the DNA TGTGCCAGCAGCAGAAACACTGAAGCTTTCTTT. V and J are TRBV25-1 and TRBJ1-1; D is uncertain. With 6 bases removed from V and 2 bases from J, the gap between germline ends came to 4 bases. The CDR3 length is 11 residues. Germline CDR1 reads MGHDK; CDR2 reads SYGVNS.

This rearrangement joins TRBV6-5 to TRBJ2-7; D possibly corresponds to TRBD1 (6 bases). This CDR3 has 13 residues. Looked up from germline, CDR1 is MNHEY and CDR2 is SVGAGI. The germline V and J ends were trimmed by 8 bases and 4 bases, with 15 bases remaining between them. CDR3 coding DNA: TGTGCCAGCGCATTACAGGGCCCTTACGAGCAGTACTTC. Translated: CASALQGPYEQYF.